What follows are 21 T cell receptor beta chains derived from one specimen sequenced in a study of tumor-infiltrating lymphocytes in primary liver carcinoma. A primer in the constant region served to generate TCR beta cDNA from 500 ng of total RNA. Amplification in three nested multiplex PCR rounds with slightly modified ARM-PCR gave rise to TCR beta libraries. A C-beta reverse primer and TRBV1-TRBV30 forward primers served in each of the first two PCR rounds, at ten to eleven cycles apiece. TCRdb analysed the multiplex PCR reads with MiXCR anew, one entry per CDR3 protein. The sample lists approximately 330,000 distinct CDR3 sequences, almost 65% seen once, with under 8.5% in the top ten. Unsorted whole blood supplied the blood RNA, and germline DNA was isolated too. The sample comprised peripheral blood. Every receptor here comes from a man aged 40-50 years with primary liver carcinoma and hepatitis B virus infection.

As concerns this clonotype: A read error is likely, as this CDR3 ends without the conserved phenylalanine or tryptophan. The DNA is left out, because the CDR3 cannot be placed on it with certainty; the CDR3 is given as TCRdb lists it. The gene calls are TRBV6-1 and TRBJ2-7; the table gives TRBD2 as D, unverified against the DNA. Germline values: CDR1 MNHNS, CDR2 SASEGT. The CDR3 numbers 13 amino acids, ends counted. Here the CDR3 reads CACGAGGSYERYL.

With regard to this clonotype: In this CDR3 the conserved last residue, phenylalanine or tryptophan, is missing, so a read error is likely. The V gene is TRBV6-5, the J gene TRBJ2-1; 7 positions match TRBD1. Germline trimming cut 5 bases from V and 1 base from J; bases unmatched to any gene: 5. The V gene's germline CDR1 is MNHEY and CDR2 SVGAGI. This CDR3 has 15 amino acids. CDR3 DNA: TGTGCCAGCAGTCAGGGGGTACAATCCTACAATGAGCAGTTCATC. Amino acid sequence: CASSQGVQSYNEQFI.

The chain links TRBV20-1 to TRBJ2-7; 7 nucleotides align to TRBD1. Per germline, CDR1 DFQATT and CDR2 SNEGSKA (reference sequence). The CDR3 is 14 amino acids. V lost 2 bases to trimming and J lost 1 base; unmatched junction nucleotides: 5. The CDR3, as DNA: TGCAGTGCTAGATCCCCGGGACAGTCCTACGAGCAGTACTTC. It encodes CSARSPGQSYEQYF.

With respect to this clonotype: No conserved phenylalanine or tryptophan ends this CDR3, so it is likely a read error. The chain recombines TRBV4-2 with TRBJ2-7; 8 bases line up with TRBD1. CDR1 and CDR2 from the germline V gene are LGHNA and YNFKEQ. This CDR3 has 16 residues. CDR3 in DNA: TGTGCCAGTAGCCAAGGAGGGACAGGAGAAACCTACGAGCAGTACCTC. It specifies CASSQGGTGETYEQYL.

Points on this clonotype: No conserved phenylalanine or tryptophan ends this CDR3, so it is likely a read error. V is TRBV4-1 and J is TRBJ2-5; D may be TRBD1 or TRBD2 (6 bases each). CDR1 is MGHRA and CDR2 is YSYEKL in the germline V gene. This CDR3 contains 15 residues. CDR3 in amino acids: CANSAQEGETETQYS. For the CDR3, the DNA is TGCGCCAACAGCGCCCAGGAGGGGGAGACGGAGACCCAGTACTCC.

Note on this clonotype: Possible read error: a much larger clone is one base away. The J gene is TRBJ2-7, the V gene TRBV4-1; TRBD2 matches at 7 bases. The CDR3 totals 15 residues. The V gene's germline CDR1 is MGHRA and CDR2 YSYEKL. The J segment lost 0 bases and the V segment lost 3 bases, leaving 5 bases of the junction unmatched. The CDR3 reads CASSQGGGLSYEQYF. The CDR3 DNA sequence: TGCGCCAGCAGCCAGGGGGGAGGGCTCTCCTACGAGCAGTACTTC.

This sequence joins TRBV18 and TRBJ2-4; maybe TRBD1 (6 bases). The germline V gene encodes CDR1 KGHSH and CDR2 LQKENI. The CDR3 loop spans 15 amino acids. Trimming shortened V by 6 bases and J by 1 base, and 13 bases separated the two germline ends. CDR3 nucleotides: TGTGCCAGCTCGCAGGACAGTGCGGCCAAAAACATTCAGTACTTC. It specifies CASSQDSAAKNIQYF.

With regard to this clonotype: A junction end diverges from the germline sequence, so it may reflect a read error. The rearrangement links TRBV7-9 to TRBJ2-5, with a weak D call TRBD2 (7 bases). Germline lookup yields CDR1 SEHNR and CDR2 FQNEAQ (reference sequence). CDR3 length equals 16 residues. The CDR3 loop reads CASNLRGGDSVETQYF. CDR3 sequence (DNA): TGTGCCAGCAACTTAAGAGGGGGGGACTCGGTGGAGACCCAGTACTTC.

This chain joins TRBV5-6 and TRBJ2-5; tentatively, D is TRBD2 (5 bases). Trimming removed 10 bases at V and 4 bases at J, with 17 bases between. The CDR3 has 13 residues. Germline CDR1 is SGHDT and CDR2 is YYEEEE. CDR3 DNA sequence: TGTGCCGGAGGACCTCAATGGGGAGAGACCCAGTACTTC. This codes for CAGGPQWGETQYF.

About this clonotype: A much larger clone lies one base from this, so it may be a read error. The chain couples TRBV10-3 to TRBJ2-6, with 7 bases identical to TRBD1. Trimming took 5 bases from V and 1 from J; bases not matched to a gene: 8. CDR1 is ENHRY, CDR2 SYGVKD, per germline. CDR3 size: 17 residues. This CDR3 is CAISQSATGSGANVLTF. CDR3 DNA: TGTGCCATCAGTCAATCCGCGACAGGGTCTGGGGCCAACGTCCTGACTTTC.

This clonotype appeared many times. The chain recombines TRBV6-1 with TRBJ1-5, with D uncertain. Per germline, CDR1 MNHNS and CDR2 SASEGT. The CDR3 sequence is 16 residues long. V was pared by 2 bases and J by 7 bases, with 18 bases between. The CDR3 DNA follows: TGTGCCAGCAGTGAATACATGGCCTCGAGTACCCAGCCCCAGCATTTT. Its protein product is CASSEYMASSTQPQHF.

Of note for this clonotype: The CDR3 carries no conserved terminal phenylalanine or tryptophan, so it likely arises from a read error. The chain combines TRBV4-1 with TRBJ1-2; maybe TRBD1 (5 bases). V was shortened by 3 bases and J by 8 bases, with 16 bases between the two germline ends. The germline V gene has CDR1 MGHRA and CDR2 YSYEKL. The CDR3 contains 14 residues. This chain's CDR3 is CASSHQGNSLGYTL. The DNA for the CDR3 is TGCGCCAGCAGCCACCAGGGAAATAGTTTGGGCTACACCCTC.

The chain combines TRBV7-9 with TRBJ2-3; D is perhaps TRBD1 (5 bases). Per germline, CDR1 SEHNR and CDR2 FQNEAQ (reference sequence). V was trimmed by 3 bases and J by 2 bases, leaving 12 bases between them. The CDR3 loop spans 15 amino acids. The CDR3 sequence is CASSFLTDITDTQYF. In DNA form, the CDR3 reads TGTGCCAGCAGCTTTCTGACAGACATCACAGATACGCAGTATTTT.

The J gene is TRBJ2-1, the V gene TRBV11-1; weak D call: TRBD2 (6 bases). V was shortened by 4 bases and J by 8 bases, with 15 bases between the two germline ends. This CDR3 has 14 residues. CDR1 SGHAT and CDR2 FQDESV come from the germline V gene (reference sequence). CDR3 sequence (DNA): TGTGCCAGCAGCTCGCAGATCAGGGACTATGAGCAGTTCTTC. It translates to CASSSQIRDYEQFF.

The chain has TRBV7-9 and TRBJ2-3; possibly TRBD1 for D (6 bases). This CDR3 region has 14 residues. The germline V gene has CDR1 SEHNR and CDR2 FQNEAQ (reference sequence). V lost 7 bases and J lost 2, with 13 bases in between. The CDR3 sequence is CASNPQGSTDTQYF. For the CDR3, the DNA is TGTGCCAGCAACCCACAGGGATCCACAGATACGCAGTATTTT. Drawing the rest from reference TRBV7-9 and TRBJ2-3, the complete variable domain is DTGVSQNPRHKITKRGQNVTFRCDPISEHNRLYWYRQTLGQGPEFLTYFQNEAQLEKSRLLSDRFSAERPKGSFSTLEIQRTEQGDSAMYLCASNPQGSTDTQYFGPGTRLTVL.

This clonotype occurred many times. J is TRBJ1-1 and V is TRBV29-1; D remains unclear. V was clipped by 6 bases and J by 1 base, with 18 bases between them. The CDR3 extends over 15 amino acids. Germline V lookup: CDR1 SQVTM, CDR2 ANQGSEA. This CDR3 is CSVEIIEGANTEAFF. The CDR3 DNA reads as TGCAGCGTCGAAATCATAGAGGGAGCGAACACTGAAGCTTTCTTT.

Turning to this clonotype: A read error is possible here, since a much larger clone lies one base away. The chain couples TRBV6-5 to TRBJ1-1; weak D call: TRBD1 (6 bases). CDR1 and CDR2 from the germline V gene are MNHEY and SVGAGI. The CDR3 totals 14 residues. The CDR3 loop is CASTARDTHTEASF. The DNA of the CDR3 is TGTGCCAGCACCGCCCGGGACACCCACACTGAAGCTTCCTTT.

This chain uses TRBV11-1 with TRBJ2-1; possible D gene TRBD2, 6 bases. The germline V and J ends were trimmed by 6 bases and 7 bases, with 19 bases remaining between them. Germline V gene data show CDR1 as SGHAT and CDR2 as FQDESV (reference sequence). The CDR3 runs to 15 residues. The CDR3 here is CASSRGLTGINEQFF. In DNA, the CDR3 is TGTGCCAGCAGTCGCGGACTAACGGGAATTAATGAGCAGTTCTTC. Based on the CDR3 plus reference TRBV11-1 and TRBJ2-1, the full variable domain is EAEVAQSPRYKITEKSQAVAFWCDPISGHATLYWYRQILGQGPELLVQFQDESVVDDSQLPKDRFSAERLKGVDSTLKIQPAELGDSAMYLCASSRGLTGINEQFFGPGTRLTVL.

The DNA for the CDR3 is TGTGCAAGCCTACTAGCGGGAACCTACGAGCAGTACTTC. It is translated as CASLLAGTYEQYF. The rearrangement joins TRBV12-3 or TRBV12-4 to TRBJ2-7, with TRBD2 identical over 10 bases. This CDR3 is 13 amino acids long.

With respect to this clonotype: The junction departs from germline at one end; a sequencing error may be responsible. V usage is TRBV11-1 and J usage is TRBJ2-3; 9 positions agree with TRBD2. Per the germline V gene, CDR1 is SGHAT and CDR2 is FQDESV (reference sequence). The CDR3 is made up of 15 amino acids. In nucleotides, the CDR3 is TGTGTCAGCAGCTCATTGGCGGGAGGGCCTGATACGCAGTATTTT. Encoded protein: CVSSSLAGGPDTQYF.

Turning to this clonotype: Germline and junction disagree at one end, which may indicate a read error. This rearrangement joins TRBV4-1 to TRBJ2-3; D is possibly TRBD2 (5 bases). In germline, CDR1 is MGHRA, CDR2 YSYEKL. CDR3 size: 14 residues. The CDR3 sequence: CASSMTTTTDMQYF. In nucleotides, the CDR3 is TGCGCCAGCAGCATGACGACTACCACAGATATGCAGTATTTT.